The 8 T cell receptor beta chains given below trace back to one sample, sequenced in a study of blood T cells in healthy people across ages. With a J-beta primer mix and a sample-barcoded 5' primer, a second PCR ran 7 to 11 cycles. TCRdb reanalysed the 5' RACE reads using MiXCR and keeps one entry per CDR3 protein. The sample lists 1.5 million to 2 million distinct CDR3 sequences; approximately 50% were seen once. The sample comprised blood. These receptors originate from a woman in her forties in good health.

The rearrangement joins TRBV4-1 to TRBJ1-2, with unresolved D. Trimming removed 1 base at V and 0 bases at J, with 12 bases between. The CDR3 has 16 residues. In germline, CDR1 is MGHRA, CDR2 YSYEKL. As DNA, the CDR3 is TGCGCCAGCAGCCAAGGGACGCTCCCTTCTAACTATGGCTACACCTTC. Translating gives CASSQGTLPSNYGYTF.

The chain joins TRBV11-1 to TRBJ2-1; 9 nucleotides align to TRBD1. The CDR3 sequence is 15 residues long. Germline V CDR1 and CDR2: SGHAT, FQDESV (reference sequence). J gave up 9 bases and V 7 bases, and 13 bases lay outside the gene matches. DNA of the CDR3: TGTGCCAGCACCGACCAGACAGGGGGATTGGGTGAGCAGTTCTTC. Its translation is CASTDQTGGLGEQFF.

This clonotype was observed a handful of times. The genes are TRBV29-1 and TRBJ2-1; 9 positions agree with TRBD2. V was pared by 4 bases and J by 4 bases, with 5 bases of the junction left unmatched. Germline values: CDR1 SQVTM, CDR2 ANQGSEA. CDR3 length: 14 residues. In nucleotides, the CDR3 is TGCAGCGTTGGTAGACTAGCGGCTTACAATGAGCAGTTCTTC. Translated, it gives CSVGRLAAYNEQFF.

The rearrangement links TRBV29-1 to TRBJ1-1, with a tentative D call TRBD1 (6 bases). From germline, CDR1 is SQVTM and CDR2 ANQGSEA. The CDR3 is made up of 11 amino acids. Deletions cut 7 bases from V and 6 bases from J, with 12 bases between. Here the CDR3 DNA reads TGCAGCGCCCAGGGGTTCCCTGAAGCTTTCTTT. Encoded protein: CSAQGFPEAFF.

This clonotype appeared a few times. V gene TRBV27 combines with J gene TRBJ2-6; a possible D gene is TRBD2 (6 bases). Germline CDR1 and CDR2: MNHEY and SMNVEV (reference sequence). The CDR3 has 15 amino acids. The V end lost 4 bases, the J end lost 4 bases, and 11 bases lay between the germline ends. Here the CDR3 DNA reads TGTGCCAGCAGTTGGGGGGTTTTGGGGGCCAACGTCCTGACTTTC. Amino acids: CASSWGVLGANVLTF.

This rearrangement joins TRBV11-2 to TRBJ2-2; 10 bases line up with TRBD1. Germline V gene lookup returns CDR1 SGHAT and CDR2 FQNNGV. The CDR3 has 18 residues. Trimming took 5 bases from V and 3 from J; bases not matched to a gene: 12. CDR3 nucleotides: TGTGCCAGCAGCAGCCCCGGGACAGGGGCTGTGGACACCGGGGAGCTGTTTTTT. It is translated as CASSSPGTGAVDTGELFF.

V is TRBV12-3 or TRBV12-4 and J is TRBJ2-3; D is unresolved. This CDR3 has 13 amino acids. The ends were cut back, 5 bases at V and 5 bases at J, with 11 bases in the middle. CDR3 DNA sequence: TGTGCCAGCAGTCCGCTAGGACGAGATACGCAGTATTTT. Its protein product is CASSPLGRDTQYF.

The rearrangement joins TRBV18 to TRBJ2-3; 8 bases align to TRBD1. This CDR3 region has 14 residues. CDR1 is KGHSH and CDR2 is LQKENI in the germline V gene. V lost 3 bases to trimming and J lost 9 bases; unmatched junction nucleotides: 8. The CDR3, as DNA: TGTGCCAGCTCACCGCCGGAGGGGACAGGAACGCAGTATTTT. This translates into CASSPPEGTGTQYF. Filled out from reference TRBV18 and TRBJ2-3, the complete variable domain reads NAGVMQNPRHLVRRRGQEARLRCSPMKGHSHVYWYRQLPEEGLKFMVYLQKENIIDESGMPKERFSAEFPKEGPSILRIQQVVRGDSAAYFCASSPPEGTGTQYFGPGTRLTVL.